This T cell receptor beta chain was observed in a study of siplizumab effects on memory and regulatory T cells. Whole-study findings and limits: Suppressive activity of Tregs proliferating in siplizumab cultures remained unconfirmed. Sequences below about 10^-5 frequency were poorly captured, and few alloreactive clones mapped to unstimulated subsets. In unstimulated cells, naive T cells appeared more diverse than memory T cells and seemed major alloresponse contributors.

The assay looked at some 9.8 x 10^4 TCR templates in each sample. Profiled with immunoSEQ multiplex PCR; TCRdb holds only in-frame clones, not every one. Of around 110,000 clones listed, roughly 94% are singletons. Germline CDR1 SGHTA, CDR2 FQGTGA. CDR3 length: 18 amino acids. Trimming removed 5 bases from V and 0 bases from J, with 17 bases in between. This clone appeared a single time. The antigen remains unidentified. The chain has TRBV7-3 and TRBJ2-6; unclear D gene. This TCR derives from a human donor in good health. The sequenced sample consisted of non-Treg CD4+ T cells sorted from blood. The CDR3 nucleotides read TGTGCCAGCAGCCGAGACTTTCAAGGGTCCTCTGGGGCCAACGTCCTGACTTTC. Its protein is CASSRDFQGSSGANVLTF.